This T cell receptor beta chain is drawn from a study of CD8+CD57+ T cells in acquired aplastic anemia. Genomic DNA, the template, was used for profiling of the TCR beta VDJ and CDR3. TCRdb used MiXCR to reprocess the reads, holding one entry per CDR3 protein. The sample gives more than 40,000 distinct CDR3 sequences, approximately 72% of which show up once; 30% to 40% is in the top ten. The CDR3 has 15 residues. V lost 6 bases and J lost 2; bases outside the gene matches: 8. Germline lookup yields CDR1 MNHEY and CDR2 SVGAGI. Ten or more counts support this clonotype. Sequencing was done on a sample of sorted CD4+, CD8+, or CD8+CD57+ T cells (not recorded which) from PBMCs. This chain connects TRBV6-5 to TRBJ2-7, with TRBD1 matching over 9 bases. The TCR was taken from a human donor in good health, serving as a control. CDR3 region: CASSSGTGSPYEQYF. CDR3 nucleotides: TGTGCCAGCAGCTCCGGGACAGGGTCCCCCTACGAGCAGTACTTC.